The rows below give T cell receptor beta chains drawn from one sample of a study of siplizumab effects on memory and regulatory T cells. Here immunoSEQ multiplex PCR was the method, and the copy in TCRdb shows in-frame clones only, minus some. The sample has about 100,000 clones, approximately 93% seen once; the top ten hold 0.62%. Sequencing input: Tregs sorted from blood. The receptor set was obtained from a human donor in good health. Both conserved end residues are part of each CDR3. Clone size is shown for a subset of rows, as once, few, many or a class of expanded clone.

>NA|TRBJ2-1|TRBV4-1
CASSQDENRANEQFF
>NA|TRBJ2-3|TRBV2
CASSEMWGADTQYF
>NA|TRBJ1-1|TRBV5-1
CASSLRQGGTEAFF
>NA|TRBJ2-3|TRBV7-2
CASSFPQDTDTQYF
>NA|TRBJ1-2|TRBV15
CATSRGLRDRTSYGYTF
>NA|TRBJ1-1|TRBV12-5
CASGLVLGGKAFF
>few|TRBJ1-1|TRBV30
CAWSVAGEAFF
>NA|TRBJ2-1|TRBV10-1
CASRGLAGGSSYNEQFF
>NA|TRBJ2-1|TRBV11-2
CASSSQTSGRPYNEQFF
>NA|TRBJ1-3|TRBV28
CASSGATGPSGNTIYF
>NA|TRBJ2-7|TRBV6-5
CASSGQAISREQYF
>NA|TRBJ2-2|TRBV5-6
CASSLAGPGTGELFF
>NA|TRBJ1-1|TRBV6-5
CAIIIATEAFF
>NA|TRBJ2-7|TRBV5-1
CASGDAGEQYF
>once|TRBJ2-4|TRBV7-2
CASSLGTSGVLAKNIQYF
>NA|TRBJ2-4|TRBV13
CASSFSGGEAIQYF
>NA|TRBJ2-6|TRBV30
CATSQWDSGANVLTF
>NA|TRBJ2-2|TRBV7-7
CASSSHSGRDTGELFF
>NA|TRBJ2-3|TRBV5-1
CASSLGSPTDTQYF
>NA|TRBJ2-5|TRBV5-1
CASSRQTGEETQYF
>NA|TRBJ2-3|TRBV4-3
CASSQRGGAGTQYF
>NA|TRBJ2-2|TRBV2
CASKALAGPTGELFF
>once|TRBJ1-4|TRBV6-1
CASSDPGRSQEKLFF
>few|TRBJ1-2|TRBV18
CASSPEGRRTFGYGYTF
>NA|TRBJ2-1|TRBV29-1
CSVDLRKGGNEQFF
>NA|TRBJ2-7|TRBV15
CATSRGNEQYF
>NA|TRBJ2-3|TRBV5-1
CASSGPGTDTQYF
>NA|TRBJ2-7|TRBV18
CASSPPRGARSEQYF
>NA|TRBJ1-1|TRBV9
CASSATMNTEAFF
>once|TRBJ2-1|TRBV5-1
CASSSIAGGSYNEQFF
>NA|TRBJ1-1|TRBV4-2
CASSQPDFNTEAFF
>NA|TRBJ2-7|TRBV2
CASSATGMSYEQYF
>once|TRBJ1-6|TRBV18
CASSPRDSNSPLHF
>NA|TRBJ1-3|TRBV10-3
CAISESPTRTGNTIYF
>NA|TRBJ2-7|TRBV7-2
CASSAPLAGVRHEQYF
>NA|TRBJ2-7|TRBV11-3
CASSLAGFSYEQYF
>NA|TRBJ1-3|TRBV7-6
CASSLEGGLGNTIYF
>NA|TRBJ2-1|TRBV4-2
CASSQGTIQEQFF
>once|TRBJ1-5|TRBV6-6
CASSYSARTNQPQHF
>NA|TRBJ1-5|TRBV6-6
CASTPHLGPQHF
>NA|TRBJ1-6|TRBV6-1
CASNLDGENSPLHF
>NA|TRBJ2-2|TRBV30
CAWRRSQGAGGELFF
>few|TRBJ1-2|TRBV19
CASSRDRNYGYTF
>NA|TRBJ2-7|TRBV19
CASGDRGGEQYF